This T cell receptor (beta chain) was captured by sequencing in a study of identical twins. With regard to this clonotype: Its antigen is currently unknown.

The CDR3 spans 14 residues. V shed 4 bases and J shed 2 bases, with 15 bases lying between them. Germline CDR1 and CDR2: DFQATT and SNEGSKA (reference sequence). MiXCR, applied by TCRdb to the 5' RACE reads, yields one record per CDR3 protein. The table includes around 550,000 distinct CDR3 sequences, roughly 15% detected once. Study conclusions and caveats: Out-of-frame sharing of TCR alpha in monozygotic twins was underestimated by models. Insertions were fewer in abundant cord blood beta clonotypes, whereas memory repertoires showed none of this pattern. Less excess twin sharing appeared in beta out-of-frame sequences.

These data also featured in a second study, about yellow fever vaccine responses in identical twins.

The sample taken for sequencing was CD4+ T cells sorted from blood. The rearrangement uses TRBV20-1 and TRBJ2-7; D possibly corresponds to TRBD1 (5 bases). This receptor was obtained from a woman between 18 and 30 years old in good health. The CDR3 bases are TGCAGTGCTACTGGGGCCGGTGGGACCTACGAGCAGTACTTC. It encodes CSATGAGGTYEQYF.